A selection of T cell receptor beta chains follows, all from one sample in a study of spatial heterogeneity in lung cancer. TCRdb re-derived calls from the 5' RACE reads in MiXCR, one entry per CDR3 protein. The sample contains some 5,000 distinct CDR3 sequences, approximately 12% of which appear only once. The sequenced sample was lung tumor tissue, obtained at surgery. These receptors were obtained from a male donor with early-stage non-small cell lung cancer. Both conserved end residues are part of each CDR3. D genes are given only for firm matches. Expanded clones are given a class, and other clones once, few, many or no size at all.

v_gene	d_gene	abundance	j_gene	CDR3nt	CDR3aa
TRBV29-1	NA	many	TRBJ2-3	TGCAGCGTCGAGGGTGGTTCTAGCGCAGATACGCAGTATTTT	CSVEGGSSADTQYF
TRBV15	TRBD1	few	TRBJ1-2	TGTGCCACCAGCAGCAGGACAGGGAGTGGCTACACCTTC	CATSSRTGSGYTF
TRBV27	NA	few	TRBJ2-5	TGTGCCAGCAGTCCACCTCGGGCCAGGGGCGGGGTTGGGACCCAGTACTTC	CASSPPRARGGVGTQYF
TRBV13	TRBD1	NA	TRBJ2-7	TGTGCCAGCAGCTTCGGGTTGGGACAGGGGTACGAGCAGTACTTC	CASSFGLGQGYEQYF
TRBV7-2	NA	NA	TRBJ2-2	TGTGCCAGCAGCTACCACACAACCCTGGGGACCGGGGAGCTGTTTTTT	CASSYHTTLGTGELFF
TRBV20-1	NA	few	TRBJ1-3	TGCAGTGCTGCCGGGACTGCTGGAAACACCATATATTTT	CSAAGTAGNTIYF
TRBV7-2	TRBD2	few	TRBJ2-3	TGTGCCAGCAGCTTAAGACTAGCGGGGGGCGAGGATACGCAGTATTTT	CASSLRLAGGEDTQYF
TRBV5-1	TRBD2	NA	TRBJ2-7	TGCGCCAGCAGCTTCCTTCCTAGCGGGGGATACGAGCAGTACTTC	CASSFLPSGGYEQYF
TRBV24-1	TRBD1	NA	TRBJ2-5	TGTGCCACCAGTGATGCGACAGGGACGGAGACCCAGTACTTC	CATSDATGTETQYF
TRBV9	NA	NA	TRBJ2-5	TGTGCCAGCAGCGTAGGTCAGGGCGGGAACCAAGAGACCCAGTACTTC	CASSVGQGGNQETQYF
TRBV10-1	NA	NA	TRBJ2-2	TGCGCCAGCAGTGAGTCACGGAGCCTGAACACCGGGGAGCTGTTTTTT	CASSESRSLNTGELFF
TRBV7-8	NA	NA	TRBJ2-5	TGTGCCAGCAGTGGACGGGGTACTCGGGAGACCCAGTACTTC	CASSGRGTRETQYF
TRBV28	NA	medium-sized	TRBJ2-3	TGTGCCAGCAGTTTACCGGGACTTGTAGATACGCAGTATTTT	CASSLPGLVDTQYF
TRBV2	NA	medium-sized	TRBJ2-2	TGTGCCAGCGGGGCGACTACCTCCACCGGGGAGCTGTTTTTT	CASGATTSTGELFF
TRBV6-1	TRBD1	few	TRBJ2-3	TGTGCCAGCAGTGTAAGGACAGGGGCTACTAGCACAGATACGCAGTATTTT	CASSVRTGATSTDTQYF
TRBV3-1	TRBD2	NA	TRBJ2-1	TGTGCCAGCAGCCGCGTAGCGGGAGATACCTACAATGAGCAGTTCTTC	CASSRVAGDTYNEQFF
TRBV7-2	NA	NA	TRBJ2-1	TGTGCCAGCAGCCCCAGCCGGCGCGAGCAGTTCTTC	CASSPSRREQFF
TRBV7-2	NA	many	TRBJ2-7	TGTGCCAGCAGCTTAGCAGCGGCCCCCTACGAGCAGTACTTC	CASSLAAAPYEQYF
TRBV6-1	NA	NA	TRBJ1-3	TGTGCCAGCAGTGGGATACTTTGGGACACCATATATTTT	CASSGILWDTIYF
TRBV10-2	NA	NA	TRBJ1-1	TGCGCCAGCAGTGAGTCCGGAGGGCCGAACACTGAAGCTTTCTTT	CASSESGGPNTEAFF
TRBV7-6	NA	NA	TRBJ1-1	TGTGCCAGCAGTTCGCGGGGGAACACTGAAGCTTTCTTT	CASSSRGNTEAFF
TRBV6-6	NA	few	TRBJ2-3	TGTGCCAGCCGACACACTGGGGATACGCAGTATTTT	CASRHTGDTQYF
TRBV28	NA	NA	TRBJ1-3	TGTGCCAGCAGCCGAGGGGGCTCTGGAAACACCATATATTTT	CASSRGGSGNTIYF
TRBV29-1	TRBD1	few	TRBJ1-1	TGCAGCGTATCAGGGGGCTGGGGAATGAACACTGAAGCTTTCTTT	CSVSGGWGMNTEAFF
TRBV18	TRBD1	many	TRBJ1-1	TGTGCCAGCTCACCTCCGACAGGGGAGAACACTGAAGCTTTCTTT	CASSPPTGENTEAFF
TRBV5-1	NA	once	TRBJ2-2	TGCGCCAGCAGCTTGCGATTAGCCGGGGAGCTGTTTTTT	CASSLRLAGELFF
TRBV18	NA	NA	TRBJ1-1	TGTGCCAGCTCCACCAGGGCCAGGGGCGGGATGAACACTGAAGCTTTCTTT	CASSTRARGGMNTEAFF
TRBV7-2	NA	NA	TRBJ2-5	TGTGCCAGCGCGTCTTTTGGACAGCACCAAGAGACCCAGTACTTC	CASASFGQHQETQYF
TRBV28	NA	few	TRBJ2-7	TGTGCCAGCACCCTACCCCAAGGGGTCGAGCAGTACTTC	CASTLPQGVEQYF
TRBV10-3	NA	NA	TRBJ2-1	TGTGCCATCAGGTCTAGCGAAAGCTCCTACAATGAGCAGTTCTTC	CAIRSSESSYNEQFF
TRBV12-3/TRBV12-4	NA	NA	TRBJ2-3	TGTGCCAGCAGTTTAGCGCAGTTTGACTCAACGCAGTATTTT	CASSLAQFDSTQYF